The rows below give T cell receptor beta chains drawn from one sample of a study of cytomegalovirus exposure and HLA in healthy donors. The data were produced by immunoSEQ multiplex PCR, yet TCRdb's version contains in-frame clones alone and is incomplete. The sample has 160,000 or so clones, about three quarters seen once. The sample comprised PBMCs. Source of these receptors: a female donor in good health and CMV-seronegative. Both conserved end residues are part of each CDR3. D genes are given only for firm matches. Size values are once, few and many counts, or a class for expanded clones, and some rows have none.

j_call | v_call | clone_size | d_call | cdr3_nt | cdr3_aa
TRBJ2-7 | TRBV2 | NA | TRBD1 | TGTGCCAGCAGTAGACAGGGGTACGAGCAGTACTTC | CASSRQGYEQYF
TRBJ1-2 | TRBV15 | NA | NA | TGTGCCACCAGCGGTCGACAGGAGTTAAGGGGCTACACCTTC | CATSGRQELRGYTF
TRBJ2-5 | TRBV9 | NA | TRBD1 | TGTGCCAGCAGCCCGGACAGGGGCGAGACCCAGTACTTC | CASSPDRGETQYF
TRBJ1-2 | TRBV18 | NA | NA | TGTGCCAGCTCACCTCAACAGGGATTATATGGCTACACCTTC | CASSPQQGLYGYTF
TRBJ2-7 | TRBV4-3 | few | NA | TGCGCCAGCAGCCAAGGAGGCGGCGGCGGGATCTACGAGCAGTACTTC | CASSQGGGGGIYEQYF
TRBJ1-4 | TRBV27 | few | NA | TGTGCCAGCAGTCCCAGGACTAAGAGGGAAAAACTGTTTTTT | CASSPRTKREKLFF
TRBJ2-6 | TRBV5-1 | NA | NA | TGCGCCAGCAGCGTTGTAGAGGGAATAACTGGGGCCAACGTCCTGACTTTC | CASSVVEGITGANVLTF
TRBJ2-7 | TRBV27 | NA | TRBD1 | TGTGCCAGCAGTTTATTAGGGTCCGGGACAGGGGGAAGCGAGCAGTACTTC | CASSLLGSGTGGSEQYF
TRBJ2-5 | TRBV18 | NA | TRBD1 | TGTGCCAGCTCGACAGGGGGCCAAGAGACCCAGTACTTC | CASSTGGQETQYF
TRBJ1-2 | TRBV6-5 | NA | NA | TGTGCCAGCAGTTACCCAGGGGATGGCTACACCTTC | CASSYPGDGYTF
TRBJ2-5 | TRBV5-1 | NA | TRBD1 | TGCGCCAGCAGCTTGGCAAACAGGGGGCGCGGAGAGACCCAGTACTTC | CASSLANRGRGETQYF
TRBJ2-3 | TRBV7-9 | few | TRBD1 | TGTGCCAGCAGCACAGGGGTAGGTACAGATACGCAGTATTTT | CASSTGVGTDTQYF
TRBJ2-1 | TRBV4-2 | once | NA | TGTGCCAGCAGCCAAGATGTAGAACTCGCTTACAATGAGCAGTTCTTC | CASSQDVELAYNEQFF
TRBJ1-4 | TRBV6-6 | NA | NA | TGTGCCAGCAAGGGACCGGGGGCAACTAATGAAAAACTGTTTTTT | CASKGPGATNEKLFF
TRBJ1-3 | TRBV30 | NA | NA | TGTGCCTGGTACCGGGTCGGGACTGGAAACACCATATATTTT | CAWYRVGTGNTIYF
TRBJ2-2 | TRBV4-1 | once | NA | TGCGCCAGCAGCCGCCCAGGGGTCGGAGGGGAGCTGTTTTTT | CASSRPGVGGELFF
TRBJ1-1 | TRBV5-1 | NA | NA | TGCGCCAGCAGCCCACAGGGTACTTCGAACACTGAAGCTTTCTTT | CASSPQGTSNTEAFF
TRBJ2-1 | TRBV7-8 | NA | NA | TGTGCCAGCACCAAGCGGGATGAGCAGTTCTTC | CASTKRDEQFF
TRBJ2-7 | TRBV7-2 | NA | NA | TGTGCCAGCAGCTTAGGACCGGGACAAGGCGAGCAGTACTTC | CASSLGPGQGEQYF
TRBJ2-7 | TRBV19 | NA | TRBD2 | TGTGCCAGTAGTATAGGAACTAGCGGGTACTACGAGCAGTACTTC | CASSIGTSGYYEQYF
TRBJ2-3 | TRBV5-1 | few | NA | TGCGCCAGCAGCTTGGCCTCTAGTGGGAGAGAGGATACGCAGTATTTT | CASSLASSGREDTQYF
TRBJ1-1 | TRBV2 | once | NA | TGTGCCAGCAGTGCGGAGTTGAACACTGAAGCTTTCTTT | CASSAELNTEAFF
TRBJ2-7 | TRBV18 | NA | NA | TGTGCCAGCTCACCACCGGGCTCATACGAGCAGTACTTC | CASSPPGSYEQYF
TRBJ2-7 | TRBV28 | NA | TRBD2 | TGTGCCAGCAGTGCGGGGGGCTACGAGCAGTACTTC | CASSAGGYEQYF
TRBJ1-6 | TRBV13 | NA | TRBD1 | TGTGCCAGCAGCCCCCGGGACAGGGGATATAATTCACCCCTCCACTTT | CASSPRDRGYNSPLHF
TRBJ1-1 | TRBV9 | NA | TRBD1 | TGTGCCAGCAGCGCAAGGACAGGGAACACTGAAGCTTTCTTT | CASSARTGNTEAFF
TRBJ2-1 | TRBV7-9 | NA | TRBD2 | TGTGCCAGCAGCTACGGACTAGCGGGATTGGATGAGCAGTTCTTC | CASSYGLAGLDEQFF
TRBJ1-1 | TRBV9 | few | NA | TGTGCCAGCAGCGTGGGCAGGGGAGAGACTGAAGCTTTCTTT | CASSVGRGETEAFF
TRBJ2-4 | TRBV19 | NA | NA | TGTGCCAGTAGTGCAAGGAGGGAGAGGGAAAACATTCAGTACTTC | CASSARRERENIQYF
TRBJ2-1 | TRBV9 | NA | TRBD2 | TGTGCCAGCAGCCCCCATAGCGGGACCAACAGCTCCTACAATGAGCAGTTCTTC | CASSPHSGTNSSYNEQFF
TRBJ2-3 | TRBV4-2 | NA | TRBD2 | TGTGCCAGCAGCCAAGAGCGACTAGCGGGTGCAGATACGCAGTATTTT | CASSQERLAGADTQYF
TRBJ1-5 | TRBV19 | NA | NA | TGTGCCAGTAGTATAAGCGAGAAGAGCAATCAGCCCCAGCATTTT | CASSISEKSNQPQHF
TRBJ1-3 | TRBV30 | once | NA | TGTGCCTGGGACCCCGGCAGGGTTGGAAACACCATATATTTT | CAWDPGRVGNTIYF
TRBJ2-7 | TRBV18 | NA | TRBD2 | TGTGCCAGCTCACCACTTCGGGCTAGCGGGGACACAACCTACGAGCAGTACTTC | CASSPLRASGDTTYEQYF
TRBJ1-4 | TRBV19 | NA | NA | TGTGCCCTGTCCGCCGACTATAAGGAAAAACTGTTTTTT | CALSADYKEKLFF
TRBJ1-4 | TRBV6-5 | NA | NA | TGTGCCAGCAGTTACGGACTGACGCATGAAAAACTGTTTTTT | CASSYGLTHEKLFF
TRBJ1-1 | TRBV19 | NA | NA | TGTGCCAGCAGGGCGCTGAACACTGAAGCTTTCTTT | CASRALNTEAFF
TRBJ2-2 | TRBV6-5 | few | NA | TGTGCCAGCAGCTACTTGGGGCCCGGGGAGCTGTTTTTT | CASSYLGPGELFF
TRBJ2-6 | TRBV6-5 | few | NA | TGTGCCAGCAGTTACCAGTCTTCTGGGGCCAACGTCCTGACTTTC | CASSYQSSGANVLTF
TRBJ2-7 | TRBV4-2 | NA | TRBD1 | TGTGCCAGCAGCCCCACCGGGACAGGGGAAGGGGACGAGCAGTACTTC | CASSPTGTGEGDEQYF
TRBJ2-1 | TRBV21-1 | NA | NA | TGTGCCAGCAGCATACCCCGGGACTCTACCTTTCTAAGCTCCTACAATGAGCAGTTCTTC | CASSIPRDSTFLSSYNEQFF
TRBJ2-7 | TRBV5-1 | NA | TRBD1 | TGCGCCAGCAGCTTGGCCGGCAGGGGGCCCTACGAGCAGTACTTC | CASSLAGRGPYEQYF
TRBJ2-6 | TRBV5-1 | NA | NA | TGCGCCAGTTATCAGGGTGGCACTGGGGCCAACGTCCTGACTTTC | CASYQGGTGANVLTF
TRBJ1-6 | TRBV15 | NA | NA | TGTGCCACCAGCAGAGATCCCGGGACGGGAGATTCACCCCTCCACTTT | CATSRDPGTGDSPLHF
TRBJ2-1 | TRBV11-1 | NA | TRBD1 | TGTGCCAGCAGACCTACCGGACAGGGCAATGAGCAGTTCTTC | CASRPTGQGNEQFF
TRBJ2-5 | TRBV25-1 | few | TRBD2 | TGTGCCAGCAGTGACCGGAATAGCGGGGAGGAACAAGAGACCCAGTACTTC | CASSDRNSGEEQETQYF
TRBJ2-2 | TRBV27 | NA | NA | TGTGCCAGCAGTTTATCTTGGCTAGCGTCGAACACCGGGGAGCTGTTTTTT | CASSLSWLASNTGELFF
TRBJ2-2 | TRBV6-4 | many | NA | TGTGCCAGCAGTGACCAATACACCGGGGAGCTGTTTTTT | CASSDQYTGELFF
TRBJ2-5 | TRBV5-5 | NA | TRBD1 | TGTGCCAGCAGCTTAAAACCCCCGGGACAGACGGGAGAGACCCAGTACTTC | CASSLKPPGQTGETQYF
TRBJ2-1 | TRBV29-1 | NA | TRBD2 | TGCAGCGTCCCCAATACTAGCGGGAGTTACAATGAGCAGTTCTTC | CSVPNTSGSYNEQFF
TRBJ2-7 | TRBV6-5 | NA | NA | TGTGCCAGCAGTCCGCGGACTGGTGAGCAGTACTTC | CASSPRTGEQYF
TRBJ1-5 | TRBV6-1 | NA | NA | TGTGCCAGCAGTGAAGAATTCGGTTGGGCCCATAGCAATCAGCCCCAGCATTTT | CASSEEFGWAHSNQPQHF
TRBJ1-1 | TRBV30 | NA | NA | TGTGCCTGGACAATGGGGGCCACTGAAGCTTTCTTT | CAWTMGATEAFF
TRBJ2-2 | TRBV6-5 | NA | NA | TGTGCCAGCAGCCCGACTAGTGACACCGGGGAGCTGTTTTTT | CASSPTSDTGELFF
TRBJ2-2 | TRBV10-1 | NA | TRBD2 | TGCGCCAGCAGTGAAGGGACTAGCGGGGCCGGCGGGGAGCTGTTTTTT | CASSEGTSGAGGELFF